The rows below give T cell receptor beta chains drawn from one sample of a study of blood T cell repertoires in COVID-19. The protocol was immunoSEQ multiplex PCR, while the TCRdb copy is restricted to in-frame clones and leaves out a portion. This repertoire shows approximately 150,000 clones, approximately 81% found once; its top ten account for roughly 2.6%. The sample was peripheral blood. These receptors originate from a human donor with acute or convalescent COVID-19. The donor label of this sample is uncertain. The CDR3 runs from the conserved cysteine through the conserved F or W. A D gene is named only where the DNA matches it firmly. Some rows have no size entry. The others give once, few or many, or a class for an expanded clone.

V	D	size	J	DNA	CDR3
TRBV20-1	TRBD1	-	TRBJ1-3	TGCAGTGCTAGTTCAGGGGGGTACACCATATATTTT	CSASSGGYTIYF
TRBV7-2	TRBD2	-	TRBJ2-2	TGTGCCAGCAGCGTTAGGGCTAGCGGGAGTTCCGGGGAGCTGTTTTTT	CASSVRASGSSGELFF
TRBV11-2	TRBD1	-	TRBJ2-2	TGTGCCAGCAGCCCGCGACAGGGACGGACCGGGGAGCTGTTTTTT	CASSPRQGRTGELFF
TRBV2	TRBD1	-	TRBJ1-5	TGTGCCAGCAGTGAACGTTTGGGGACAGGGATCCTAGACTATAGCAATCAGCCCCAGCATTTT	CASSERLGTGILDYSNQPQHF
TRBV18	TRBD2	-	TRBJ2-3	TGTGCCAGCTCACCCGTGGACTTAGCGGGGGGGCCGGCTACGCAGTATTTT	CASSPVDLAGGPATQYF
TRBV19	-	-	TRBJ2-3	TGTGCCAGTAGTATCAGGGTTGGCACAGATACGCAGTATTTT	CASSIRVGTDTQYF
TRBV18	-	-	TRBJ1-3	TGTGCCAGCTCACCAACCGCCAGGGTACGCGGGGACACCATATATTTT	CASSPTARVRGDTIYF
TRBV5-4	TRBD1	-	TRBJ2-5	TGTGCCAGCAGCCCCTCGACAGGGTTCGAGACCCAGTACTTC	CASSPSTGFETQYF
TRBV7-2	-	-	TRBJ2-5	TGTGCCAGCAGCTTAGGACAGCACCAAGAGACCCAGTACTTC	CASSLGQHQETQYF
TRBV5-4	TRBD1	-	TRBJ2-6	TGTGCCAGCAGCCGGCCGAGGGGGCAATCTGGGGCCAACGTCCTGACTTTC	CASSRPRGQSGANVLTF
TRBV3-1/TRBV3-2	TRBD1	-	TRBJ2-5	TGTGCCAGCAGCCTGGACAGGGAGAAGGGTCAAGAGACCCAGTACTTC	CASSLDREKGQETQYF
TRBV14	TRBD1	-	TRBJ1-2	TGTGCCAGCAGCTACCCGGGACAGGGGGCTGGTTATGGCTACACCTTC	CASSYPGQGAGYGYTF
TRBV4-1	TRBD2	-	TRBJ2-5	TGCGCCAGCAGCCCCGAGGCGCGGGGGAAAGAGACCCAGTACTTC	CASSPEARGKETQYF
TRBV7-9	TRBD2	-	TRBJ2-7	TGTGCCAGCAGCCCTAGACTAGCGGGGCTCTCCGACTACGAGCAGTACTTC	CASSPRLAGLSDYEQYF
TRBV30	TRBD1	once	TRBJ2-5	TGTGCCTGGAGTCCCGGGACAGGGTACCAAGAGACCCAGTACTTC	CAWSPGTGYQETQYF
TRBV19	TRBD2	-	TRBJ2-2	TGTGCCAGTATCCCCCAATCACCGGGACTAGGGAACACCGGGGAGCTGTTTTTT	CASIPQSPGLGNTGELFF
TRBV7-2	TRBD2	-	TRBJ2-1	TGTGCCAGCAGCTTGAGGACTAGCGGCGGGAATGAGCAGTTCTTC	CASSLRTSGGNEQFF
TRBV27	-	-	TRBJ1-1	TGTGCCAGCAGTCAAGGGGGGAACACTGAAGCTTTCTTT	CASSQGGNTEAFF
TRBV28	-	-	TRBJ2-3	TGTGCCAGCAGTTCATACAGAAGCACAGATACGCAGTATTTT	CASSSYRSTDTQYF
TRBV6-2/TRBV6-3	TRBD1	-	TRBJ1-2	TGTGCCAGCAGTTACTTCAAATCAGGGGGCTCTGGCTACACCTTC	CASSYFKSGGSGYTF
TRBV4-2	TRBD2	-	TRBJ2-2	TGTGCCAGCAGCCTTCGGACTAGCGGGAGTACCGGGGAGCTGTTTTTT	CASSLRTSGSTGELFF
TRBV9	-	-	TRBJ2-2	TGTGCCAGCAGCGCCGGGCCGGGGGACACCGGGGAGCTGTTTTTT	CASSAGPGDTGELFF
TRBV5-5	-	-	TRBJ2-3	TGTGCCAGCAGCTTGATTCCGGTAGATACGCAGTATTTT	CASSLIPVDTQYF
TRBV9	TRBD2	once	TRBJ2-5	TGTGCCAGCAGCGTCTCTAGCGGGGGGGCCTCTGGGGTTCAGTACTTC	CASSVSSGGASGVQYF
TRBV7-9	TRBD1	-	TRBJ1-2	TGTGCCAGCAGCTCTCAGGGGGGCGGCTACACCTTC	CASSSQGGGYTF
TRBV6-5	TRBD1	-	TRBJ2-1	TGTGCCAGCAGGACGGGACAGGAGCCTTCTTTGGTGCAGTTCTTC	CASRTGQEPSLVQFF
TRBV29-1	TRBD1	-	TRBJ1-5	TGCAGCGTTGCAGGACAGGACAATCAGCCCCAGCATTTT	CSVAGQDNQPQHF
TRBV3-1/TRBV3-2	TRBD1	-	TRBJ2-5	TGTGCCAGCAGTCGACAGGGCGTAGAGACCCAGTACTTC	CASSRQGVETQYF
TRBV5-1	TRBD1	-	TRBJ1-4	TGCGCCAGCAGCACGGGACAGGAATATGAAAAACTGTTTTTT	CASSTGQEYEKLFF
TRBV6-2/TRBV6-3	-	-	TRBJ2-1	TGTGCCAGCAGCAGGGAGGCCTACAATGAGCAGTTCTTC	CASSREAYNEQFF
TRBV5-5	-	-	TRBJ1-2	TGTGCCAGCAGCTTGGAGCCAACCCCTAACTATGGCTACACCTTC	CASSLEPTPNYGYTF
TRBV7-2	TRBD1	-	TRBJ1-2	TGTGCCAGCAGCTTAACAGGGGTTAACTATGGCTACACCTTC	CASSLTGVNYGYTF
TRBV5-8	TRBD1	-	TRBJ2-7	TGTGCCAGCAGCTTGGTTGACAGGGGGCTAAACGAGCAGTACTTC	CASSLVDRGLNEQYF
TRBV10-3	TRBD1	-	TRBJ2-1	TGTGCCATCAGTGAGACAGGGGGCGTTGTATATGAGCAGTTCTTC	CAISETGGVVYEQFF
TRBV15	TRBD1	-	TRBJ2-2	TGTGCCACCAGCAGAACTCCGGGACAGCCAGCGAACACCGGGGAGCTGTTTTTT	CATSRTPGQPANTGELFF
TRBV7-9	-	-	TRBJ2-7	TGTGCCAGCAGCTTAGTAGGGGGGAGGGGTTCCTACGAGCAGTACTTC	CASSLVGGRGSYEQYF
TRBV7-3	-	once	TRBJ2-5	TGTGCCAGCAGCTTAATGGCCTCCTCAAAACCAGAGACCCAGTACTTC	CASSLMASSKPETQYF
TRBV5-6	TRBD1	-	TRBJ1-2	TGTGCCAGCAGCTTCCAGGGTAGACAGGGAGTTTCTGGCTACACCTTC	CASSFQGRQGVSGYTF
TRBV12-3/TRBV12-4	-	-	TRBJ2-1	TGTGCCAGCAGTTTAAGGGGGGGCGAGTTCTTC	CASSLRGGEFF
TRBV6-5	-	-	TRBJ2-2	TGTGCCAGCGGGCGATACACCGGGGAGCTGTTTTTT	CASGRYTGELFF
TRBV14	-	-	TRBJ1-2	TGTGCCAGCAGCCAAGATAACACCTGGGCAAGGGGCTACACCTTC	CASSQDNTWARGYTF